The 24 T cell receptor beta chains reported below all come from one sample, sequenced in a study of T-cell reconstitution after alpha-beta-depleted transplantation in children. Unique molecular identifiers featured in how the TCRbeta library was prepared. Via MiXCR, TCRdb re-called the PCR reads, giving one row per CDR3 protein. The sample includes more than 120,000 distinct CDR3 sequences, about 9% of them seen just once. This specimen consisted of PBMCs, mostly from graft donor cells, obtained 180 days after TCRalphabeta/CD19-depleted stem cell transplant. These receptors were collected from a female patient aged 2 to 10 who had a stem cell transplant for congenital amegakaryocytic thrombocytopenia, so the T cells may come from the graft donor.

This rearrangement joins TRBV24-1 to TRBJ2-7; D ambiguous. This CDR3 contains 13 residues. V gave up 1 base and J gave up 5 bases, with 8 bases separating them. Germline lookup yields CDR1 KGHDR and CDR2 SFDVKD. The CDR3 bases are TGTGCCACCAGTGATTTAAGAAGGGACGAGCAGTACTTC. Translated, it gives CATSDLRRDEQYF.

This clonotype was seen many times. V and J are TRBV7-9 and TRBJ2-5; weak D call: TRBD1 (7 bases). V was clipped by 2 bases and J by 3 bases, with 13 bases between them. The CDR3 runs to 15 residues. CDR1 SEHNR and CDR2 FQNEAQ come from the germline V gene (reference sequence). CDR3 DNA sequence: TGTGCCAGCAGCTTATATACAGGGGAGGAAGAGACCCAGTACTTC. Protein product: CASSLYTGEEETQYF.

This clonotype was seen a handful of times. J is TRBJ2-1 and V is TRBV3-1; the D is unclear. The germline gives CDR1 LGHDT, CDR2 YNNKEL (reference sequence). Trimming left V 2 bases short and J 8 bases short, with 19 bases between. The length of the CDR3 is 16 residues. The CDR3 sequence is CASSQRTLRTVDEQFF. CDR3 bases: TGTGCCAGCAGCCAACGGACCCTCCGCACGGTGGATGAGCAGTTCTTC.

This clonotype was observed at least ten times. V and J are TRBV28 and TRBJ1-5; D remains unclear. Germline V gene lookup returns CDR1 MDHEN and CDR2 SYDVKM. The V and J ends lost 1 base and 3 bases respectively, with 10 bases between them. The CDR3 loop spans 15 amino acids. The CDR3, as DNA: TGTGCCAGCAGTTTATCGGCCCCCCTCAATCAGCCCCAGCATTTT. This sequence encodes CASSLSAPLNQPQHF.

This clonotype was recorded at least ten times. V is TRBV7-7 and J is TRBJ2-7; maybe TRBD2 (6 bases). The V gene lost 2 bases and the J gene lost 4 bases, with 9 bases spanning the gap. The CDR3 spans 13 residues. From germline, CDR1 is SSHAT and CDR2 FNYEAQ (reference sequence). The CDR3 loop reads CASSLNAGYEQYF. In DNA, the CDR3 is TGTGCCAGCAGCTTAAACGCGGGATACGAGCAGTACTTC.

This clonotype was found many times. As DNA, the CDR3 is TGCAGCGTTGACTCGTACTTGAAACTCACAGATACGCAGTATTTT. Residues: CSVDSYLKLTDTQYF. This chain connects TRBV29-1 to TRBJ2-3, with D unclear. With 3 bases removed from V and 2 bases from J, the gap between germline ends came to 15 bases. This CDR3 is built from 15 residues. CDR1 is SQVTM and CDR2 is ANQGSEA in the germline V gene.

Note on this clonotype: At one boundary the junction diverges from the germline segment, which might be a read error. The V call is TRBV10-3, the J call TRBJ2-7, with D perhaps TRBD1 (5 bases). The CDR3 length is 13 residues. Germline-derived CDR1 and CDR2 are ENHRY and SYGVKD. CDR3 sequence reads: CAIKGVSSYDQYF. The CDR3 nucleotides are TGTGCCATCAAAGGGGTCTCCTCCTACGACCAGTACTTC.

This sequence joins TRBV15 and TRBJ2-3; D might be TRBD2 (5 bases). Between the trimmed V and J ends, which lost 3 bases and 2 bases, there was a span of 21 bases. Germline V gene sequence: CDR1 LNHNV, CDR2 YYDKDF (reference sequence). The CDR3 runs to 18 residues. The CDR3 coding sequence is TGTGCCACCAGCAGTAGAGACTACGGAACTACTTACACAGATACGCAGTATTTT. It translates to CATSSRDYGTTYTDTQYF. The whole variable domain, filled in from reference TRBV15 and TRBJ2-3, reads DAMVIQNPRYQVTQFGKPVTLSCSQTLNHNVMYWYQQKSSQAPKLLFHYYDKDFNNEADTPDNFQSRRPNTSFCFLDIRSPGLGDTAMYLCATSSRDYGTTYTDTQYFGPGTRLTVL.

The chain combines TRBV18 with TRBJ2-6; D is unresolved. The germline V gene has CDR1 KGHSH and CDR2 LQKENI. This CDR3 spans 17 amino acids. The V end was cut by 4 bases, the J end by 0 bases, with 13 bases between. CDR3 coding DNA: TGTGCCAGCTCACGGTCGTCGTCCATCTCTGGGGCCAACGTCCTGACTTTC. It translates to CASSRSSSISGANVLTF.

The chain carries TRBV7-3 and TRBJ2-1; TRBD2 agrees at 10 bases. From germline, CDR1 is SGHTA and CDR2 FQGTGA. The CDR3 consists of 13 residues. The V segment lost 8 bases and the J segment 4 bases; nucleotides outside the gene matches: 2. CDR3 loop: CASGSGRYNEQFF. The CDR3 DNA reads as TGTGCCAGCGGTAGCGGGAGGTACAATGAGCAGTTCTTC.

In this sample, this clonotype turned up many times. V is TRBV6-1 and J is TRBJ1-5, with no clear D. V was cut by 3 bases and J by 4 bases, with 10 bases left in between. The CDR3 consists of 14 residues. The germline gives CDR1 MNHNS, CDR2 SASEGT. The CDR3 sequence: CASSEVGVNQPQHF. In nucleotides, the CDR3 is TGTGCCAGCAGTGAGGTGGGTGTTAATCAGCCCCAGCATTTT.

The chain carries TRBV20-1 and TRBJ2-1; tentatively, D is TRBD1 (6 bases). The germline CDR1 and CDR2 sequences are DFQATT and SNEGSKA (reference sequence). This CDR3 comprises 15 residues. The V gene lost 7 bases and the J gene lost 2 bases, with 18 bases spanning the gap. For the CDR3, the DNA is TGCAGTGAGTCAGGGGCGCTTCAGACCTACAATGAGCAGTTCTTC. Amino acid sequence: CSESGALQTYNEQFF.

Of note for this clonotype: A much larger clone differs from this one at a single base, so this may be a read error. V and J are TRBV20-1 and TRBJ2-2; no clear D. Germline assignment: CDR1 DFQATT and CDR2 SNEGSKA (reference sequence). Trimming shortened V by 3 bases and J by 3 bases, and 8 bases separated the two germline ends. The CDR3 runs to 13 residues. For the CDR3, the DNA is TGCAGTGCTAGTAGCAGGTACACCGGGGAGCTGTTTTTT. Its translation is CSASSRYTGELFF.

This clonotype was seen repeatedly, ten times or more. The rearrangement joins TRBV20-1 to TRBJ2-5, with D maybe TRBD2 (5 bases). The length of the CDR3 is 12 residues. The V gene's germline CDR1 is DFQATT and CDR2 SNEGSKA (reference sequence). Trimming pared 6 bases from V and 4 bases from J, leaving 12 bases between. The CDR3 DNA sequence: TGCAGTGCCCCAACTGCGGGAGAGACCCAGTACTTC. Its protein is CSAPTAGETQYF.

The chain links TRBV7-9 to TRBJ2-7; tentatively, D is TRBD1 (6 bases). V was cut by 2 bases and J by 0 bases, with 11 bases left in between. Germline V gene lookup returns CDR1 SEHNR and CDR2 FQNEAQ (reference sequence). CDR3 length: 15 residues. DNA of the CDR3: TGTGCCAGCAGCTTAAACAGGGTCTTCTCCTACGAGCAGTACTTC. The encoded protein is CASSLNRVFSYEQYF.

The DNA for the CDR3 is TGTGCCATGAGCCCCGGGCCAGTCTGCTACGAGCAGTACTTC. As protein: CAMSPGPVCYEQYF. V and J are TRBV4-2 and TRBJ2-7; D is unclear. There are 14 residues in the CDR3. Germline CDR1 reads LGHNA; CDR2 reads YNFKEQ. Trimming stripped 10 bases from V and 3 bases from J, with 19 bases between.

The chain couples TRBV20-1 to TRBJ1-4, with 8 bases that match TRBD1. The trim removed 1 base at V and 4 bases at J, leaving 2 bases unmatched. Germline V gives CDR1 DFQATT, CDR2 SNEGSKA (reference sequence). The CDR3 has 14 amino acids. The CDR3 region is CSARVDRGNEKLFF. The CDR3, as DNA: TGCAGTGCTAGAGTAGACAGGGGTAATGAAAAACTGTTTTTT.

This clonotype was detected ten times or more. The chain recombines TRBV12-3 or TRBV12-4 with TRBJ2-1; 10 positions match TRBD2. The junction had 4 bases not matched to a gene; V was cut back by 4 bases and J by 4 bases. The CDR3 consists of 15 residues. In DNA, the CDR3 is TGTGCCAGCAGTTCCGGGACTAGCGAGTACAATGAGCAGTTCTTC. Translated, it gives CASSSGTSEYNEQFF.

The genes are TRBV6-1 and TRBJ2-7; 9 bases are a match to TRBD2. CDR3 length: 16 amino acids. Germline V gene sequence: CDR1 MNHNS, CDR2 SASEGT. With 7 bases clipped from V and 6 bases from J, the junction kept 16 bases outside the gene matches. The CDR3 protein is CASKLPGLALDSEQYF. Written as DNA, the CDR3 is TGTGCCAGCAAACTCCCGGGACTAGCTCTCGATAGCGAGCAGTACTTC.

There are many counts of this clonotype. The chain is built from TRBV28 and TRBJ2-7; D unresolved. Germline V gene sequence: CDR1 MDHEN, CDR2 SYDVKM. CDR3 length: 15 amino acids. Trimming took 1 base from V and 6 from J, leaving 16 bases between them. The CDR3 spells CASSLFRPLGPEQYF. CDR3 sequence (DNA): TGTGCCAGCAGTTTATTTAGACCTCTAGGCCCCGAGCAGTACTTC.

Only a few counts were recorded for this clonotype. The CDR3 sequence: CASSLFAGVTDTQYF. The CDR3 nucleotides read TGTGCCAGCAGTTTATTTGCGGGAGTGACAGATACGCAGTATTTT. V and J are TRBV12-3 or TRBV12-4 and TRBJ2-3; 7 nucleotides align to TRBD2. The CDR3 spans 15 residues. J lost 3 bases, V lost 2 bases, and 5 bases had no gene match.

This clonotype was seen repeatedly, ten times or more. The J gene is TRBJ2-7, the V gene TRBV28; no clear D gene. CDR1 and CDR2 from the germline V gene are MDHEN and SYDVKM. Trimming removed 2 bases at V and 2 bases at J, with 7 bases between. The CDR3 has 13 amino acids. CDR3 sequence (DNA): TGTGCCAGCAGTTTACCAGCTACCTACGAGCAGTACTTC. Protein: CASSLPATYEQYF. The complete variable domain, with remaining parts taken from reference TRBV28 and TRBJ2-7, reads DVKVTQSSRYLVKRTGEKVFLECVQDMDHENMFWYRQDPGLGLRLIYFSYDVKMKEKGDIPEGYSVSREKKERFSLILESASTNQTSMYLCASSLPATYEQYFGPGTRLTVT.

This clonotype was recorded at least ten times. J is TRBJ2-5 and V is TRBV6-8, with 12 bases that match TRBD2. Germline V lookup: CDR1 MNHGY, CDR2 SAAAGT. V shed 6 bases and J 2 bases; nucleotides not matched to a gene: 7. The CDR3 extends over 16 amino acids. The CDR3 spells CASSRNGLAGQETQYF. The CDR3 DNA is TGTGCCAGCAGCCGCAACGGACTAGCGGGGCAAGAGACCCAGTACTTC.

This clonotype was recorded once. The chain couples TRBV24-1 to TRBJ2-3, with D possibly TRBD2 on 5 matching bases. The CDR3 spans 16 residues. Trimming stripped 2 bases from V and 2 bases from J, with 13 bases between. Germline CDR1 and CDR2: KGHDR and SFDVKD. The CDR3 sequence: CATSDSDGKNTDTQYF. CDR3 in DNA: TGTGCCACCAGTGATTCGGACGGGAAGAACACAGATACGCAGTATTTT.